This T cell receptor (beta chain) was documented in a study of blood T cells in healthy people across ages. Across the study: About one barcoded beta molecule was captured per two T cells (by template switching).

This clonotype was counted at least ten times. Its antigen is not known. Each donor gave 9 to 10 milliliters of peripheral blood. Study-level findings and limits: Lack of knowledge of donor CMV status possibly confounded expanded clonotype changes.

A sample-barcoded 5' primer and a J-beta primer mix were used in a second PCR of roughly 7 to 12 cycles. TCRdb independently ran MiXCR on the 5' RACE reads; one entry per CDR3 protein. The sample records 650,000 to 1,000,000 distinct CDR3 sequences, more than 35% being singletons. CDR1 and CDR2 from the germline V gene are SGHRS and YFSETQ. The CDR3 contains 15 residues. V was clipped by 0 bases and J by 4 bases, with 11 bases between them. The chain links TRBV5-1 to TRBJ2-1, with D possibly being TRBD1 (6 bases). Material for sequencing was blood. The TCR was taken from a man at least 80 years old in good health. The CDR3 DNA is TGCGCCAGCAGCTTGGACAGGGCCAAATACAATGAGCAGTTCTTC. Translating it yields CASSLDRAKYNEQFF.